The 25 T cell receptor beta chains below come from one sample, sequenced in a study of blood T cell repertoires in COVID-19. This table comes from immunoSEQ multiplex PCR, and its TCRdb copy is limited to in-frame clones, with some not included. This sample has approximately 320,000 clones; 89% occur once, and the top ten carry over 8.5%. Sequencing used peripheral blood. The receptors here all came from a woman in her 30s with COVID-19, enrolled during active disease.

This clone was observed a handful of times. The chain recombines TRBV7-9 with TRBJ1-2; no reliable D call. The germline V gene encodes CDR1 SEHNR and CDR2 FQNEAQ (reference sequence). Trimming stripped 4 bases from V and 5 bases from J, with 20 bases between. The CDR3 spans 16 residues. The CDR3 loop reads CASSSPGSEGLYGYTF. Here the CDR3 DNA reads TGTGCCAGCAGCTCCCCGGGATCCGAAGGCTTATATGGCTACACCTTC.

V is TRBV15 and J is TRBJ1-2, with D possibly matching TRBD1 (5 bases). CDR1 and CDR2 from the germline V gene are LNHNV and YYDKDF (reference sequence). The CDR3 consists of 12 residues. V was clipped by 4 bases and J by 2 bases, with 5 bases between them. In DNA form, the CDR3 reads TGTGCCACCAGCAACAGGAACTATGGCTACACCTTC. This encodes CATSNRNYGYTF.

The V and J genes are TRBV4-1 and TRBJ1-4, with 7 bases matching TRBD1. The CDR3 runs to 17 residues. The V gene end was trimmed by 1 base and the J gene end by 0 bases; junction bases not matched to a gene: 5. Germline CDR1 reads MGHRA; CDR2 reads YSYEKL. The DNA for the CDR3 is TGCGCCAGCAGCCAAGGGGGACAGCTTGCAACTAATGAAAAACTGTTTTTT. It yields the protein CASSQGGQLATNEKLFF.

The chain is built from TRBV7-2 and TRBJ2-7; no reliable D call. V shed 3 bases and J shed 4 bases, with 7 bases lying between them. The CDR3 is made up of 12 amino acids. Germline lookup yields CDR1 SGHTA and CDR2 FQGNSA. As DNA, the CDR3 is TGTGCCAGCAGCTTGACTTCTTACGAGCAGTACTTC. This translates into CASSLTSYEQYF.

The rearrangement joins TRBV11-1 to TRBJ1-1; D is uncertain. Germline V lookup: CDR1 SGHAT, CDR2 FQDESV (reference sequence). The V end lost 1 base, the J end lost 11 bases, and 11 bases lay between the germline ends. The CDR3 length is 12 residues. DNA for the CDR3: TGTGCCAGCAGCTTAGACCGGGGAGGCGCTTTCTTT. Translation: CASSLDRGGAFF.

CDR3 in amino acids: CASSFRAYRGNQPQHF. CDR3 nucleotides: TGTGCCAGCAGTTTCAGGGCGTATAGGGGCAATCAGCCCCAGCATTTT. The rearrangement joins TRBV28 to TRBJ1-5; maybe TRBD1 (5 bases). The CDR3 extends over 16 amino acids. The V end was cut by 3 bases, the J end by 2 bases, with 14 bases between. Germline V gene data show CDR1 as MDHEN and CDR2 as SYDVKM.

The chain has TRBV27 and TRBJ2-7, with TRBD1 matching 8 bases. Germline loops: CDR1 MNHEY, CDR2 SMNVEV (reference sequence). CDR3 length equals 14 residues. J gave up 4 bases and V 2 bases, and 4 bases lay outside the gene matches. The CDR3 protein is CASSLQGAIYEQYF. The CDR3 coding sequence is TGTGCCAGCAGTTTACAGGGGGCTATATACGAGCAGTACTTC.

V is TRBV2 and J is TRBJ2-5; 9 nucleotides align to TRBD2. This CDR3 has 14 amino acids. Germline lookup yields CDR1 SNHLY and CDR2 FYNNEI. The trim removed 6 bases at V and 5 bases at J, leaving 7 bases unmatched. Here the CDR3 reads CASSGGGAGETQYF. The CDR3 bases are TGTGCCAGCAGCGGCGGGGGGGCCGGGGAGACCCAGTACTTC.

The CDR3 region is CASRRENQPQHF. For the CDR3, the DNA is TGTGCCAGCAGACGCGAAAATCAGCCCCAGCATTTT. This chain connects TRBV6-5 to TRBJ1-5; D unclear. The V and J ends lost 6 bases and 4 bases respectively, with 7 bases between them. This CDR3 contains 12 residues. Germline assignment: CDR1 MNHEY and CDR2 SVGAGI.

The chain combines TRBV14 with TRBJ2-7; the D is unclear. Germline V gene lookup returns CDR1 SGHDN and CDR2 FVKESK. This CDR3 spans 12 amino acids. Deletions cut 3 bases from V and 3 bases from J, with 6 bases between. This chain's CDR3 is CASSQLDYEQYF. DNA for the CDR3: TGTGCCAGCAGCCAGTTAGACTACGAGCAGTACTTC.

CDR3 DNA sequence: TGTGCCAGCGCCAGGGAGGGGTCCTTGAACACTGAAGCTTTCTTT. Its protein is CASAREGSLNTEAFF. The chain combines TRBV7-8 with TRBJ1-1, with D perhaps TRBD1 (5 bases). The germline V gene has CDR1 SGHVS and CDR2 FQNEAQ. The length of the CDR3 is 15 residues. Trimming pared 8 bases from V and 0 bases from J, leaving 16 bases between.

This sequence joins TRBV12-5 and TRBJ1-1; D is uncertain. CDR3 size: 13 residues. V lost 3 bases and J 1 base, leaving 6 bases between the germline ends. The germline gives CDR1 LGHNT, CDR2 FRNRAP. CDR3 loop: CASGFPGNTEAFF. The CDR3 DNA reads as TGTGCTAGTGGTTTTCCGGGGAACACTGAAGCTTTCTTT.

This rearrangement joins TRBV4-1 to TRBJ1-6; 7 bases map to TRBD1. V was pared by 2 bases and J by 4 bases, with 2 bases of the junction left unmatched. The length of the CDR3 is 15 residues. Germline V CDR1 and CDR2: MGHRA, YSYEKL. Here the CDR3 reads CASSQPGQYNSPLHF. In DNA, the CDR3 is TGCGCCAGCAGCCAACCGGGACAGTATAATTCACCCCTCCACTTT.

The chain combines TRBV5-1 with TRBJ2-7; 9 bases are a match to TRBD1. The CDR3 is 14 amino acids. V trimming: 4 bases; J trimming: 0 bases; junction bases outside the gene matches: 2. Germline lookup yields CDR1 SGHRS and CDR2 YFSETQ. The DNA for the CDR3 is TGCGCCAGCAGCCCACAGGGGGCCTCCTACGAGCAGTACTTC. It translates to CASSPQGASYEQYF. The complete variable domain, with remaining parts taken from reference TRBV5-1 and TRBJ2-7, reads KAGVTQTPRYLIKTRGQQVTLSCSPISGHRSVSWYQQTPGQGLQFLFEYFSETQRNKGNFPGRFSGRQFSNSRSEMNVSTLELGDSALYLCASSPQGASYEQYFGPGTRLTVT.

This clone appeared a few times. V is TRBV19 and J is TRBJ1-5, with 7 positions matching TRBD1. The V gene end was trimmed by 3 bases and the J gene end by 6 bases; junction bases not matched to a gene: 5. The CDR3 sequence is 14 residues long. CDR1 and CDR2 (germline): LNHDA, SQIVND (reference sequence). CDR3 protein: CASSIDRESQPQHF. The CDR3 coding sequence is TGTGCCAGTAGTATTGACAGGGAGAGTCAGCCCCAGCATTTT. Complete variable domain (other parts from reference TRBV19 and TRBJ1-5): DGGITQSPKYLFRKEGQNVTLSCEQNLNHDAMYWYRQDPGQGLRLIYYSQIVNDFQKGDIAEGYSVSREKKESFPLTVTSAQKNPTAFYLCASSIDRESQPQHFGDGTRLSIL.

This rearrangement joins TRBV2 to TRBJ2-2; 16 positions agree with TRBD2. Germline CDR1 SNHLY, CDR2 FYNNEI. The V and J ends lost 7 bases and 2 bases, in that order; junction bases with no gene match: 4. This CDR3 spans 17 amino acids. The CDR3 loop is CASTGTSGGENTGELFF. CDR3 nucleotides: TGTGCCAGCACCGGGACTAGCGGGGGGGAAAACACCGGGGAGCTGTTTTTT.

This clone turned up a few times. V usage is TRBV11-2 and J usage is TRBJ1-1; a possible D gene is TRBD1 (5 bases). V dropped 2 bases and J dropped 6 bases, with 13 bases sitting between them. Germline CDR1 is SGHAT and CDR2 is FQNNGV. The CDR3 extends over 14 amino acids. For the CDR3, the DNA is TGTGCCAGCAGCTTAATTGGGGGGAAGGCTGAAGCTTTCTTT. Encoded protein: CASSLIGGKAEAFF. The complete variable domain, with remaining parts taken from reference TRBV11-2 and TRBJ1-1, reads EAGVAQSPRYKIIEKRQSVAFWCNPISGHATLYWYQQILGQGPKLLIQFQNNGVVDDSQLPKDRFSAERLKGVDSTLKIQPAKLEDSAVYLCASSLIGGKAEAFFGQGTRLTVV.

The chain couples TRBV5-6 to TRBJ1-2, with TRBD1 identical over 7 bases. The CDR3 is made up of 12 amino acids. Germline V gene lookup returns CDR1 SGHDT and CDR2 YYEEEE. Unmatched junction bases numbered 3, after V lost 4 bases and J lost 6 bases. This CDR3 is CASSRGRDGYTF. CDR3 nucleotide sequence: TGTGCCAGCAGCAGGGGGCGCGATGGCTACACCTTC.

CDR3 sequence (DNA): TGTGCCAGTAGTATAGTCGGGGGGCATAGCACAGATACGCAGTATTTT. This codes for CASSIVGGHSTDTQYF. V and J are TRBV19 and TRBJ2-3, with D possibly TRBD2 on 7 matching bases. This CDR3 is built from 16 residues. Per germline, CDR1 LNHDA and CDR2 SQIVND (reference sequence). The germline V and J ends were trimmed by 1 base and 0 bases, with 11 bases remaining between them.

The chain couples TRBV6-5 to TRBJ2-7, with a tentative D call TRBD1 (5 bases). CDR1 is MNHEY and CDR2 is SVGAGI in the germline V gene. The CDR3 contains 14 residues. V lost 8 bases, J lost 7 bases, and 21 bases lay in between. CDR3 residues: CASVPYRTEGEQYF. In DNA, the CDR3 is TGTGCCAGCGTGCCCTACAGGACCGAAGGAGAGCAGTACTTC.

The chain carries TRBV14 and TRBJ1-1, with 7 bases aligning to TRBD1. The CDR3 spans 16 residues. V lost 0 bases and J lost 0; bases outside the gene matches: 4. CDR1 and CDR2 (germline): SGHDN, FVKESK. The DNA of the CDR3 is TGTGCCAGCAGCCAAGATCAAGGGGGCATGAACACTGAAGCTTTCTTT. This translates into CASSQDQGGMNTEAFF.

The rearrangement links TRBV4-2 to TRBJ2-2; TRBD1 matches 9 bases. CDR3 length: 15 residues. The ends lost 3 bases at V and 4 bases at J; junction bases unmatched: 3. Per germline, CDR1 LGHNA and CDR2 YNFKEQ. For the CDR3, the DNA is TGTGCCAGCAGCCAGGTGGGACAGGGCACCGGGGAGCTGTTTTTT. Protein sequence: CASSQVGQGTGELFF.

This chain joins TRBV12-5 and TRBJ2-5; D gene ambiguous. The germline V and J ends were trimmed by 3 bases and 1 base, with 9 bases remaining between them. The germline gives CDR1 LGHNT, CDR2 FRNRAP. The length of the CDR3 is 14 residues. The CDR3 here is CASGFLRFQETQYF. In DNA, the CDR3 is TGTGCTAGTGGTTTTCTTCGTTTCCAAGAGACCCAGTACTTC.

V usage is TRBV6-5 and J usage is TRBJ2-7; 9 nucleotides align to TRBD1. The junction had 5 bases not matched to a gene; V was cut back by 0 bases and J by 5 bases. The CDR3 totals 15 residues. Germline V gives CDR1 MNHEY, CDR2 SVGAGI. The CDR3 nucleotides read TGTGCCAGCAGTTACTCTGGACAGGGGTACCACGAGCAGTACTTC. Translation gives CASSYSGQGYHEQYF.

The rearrangement joins TRBV7-6 to TRBJ2-1; 11 nucleotides match TRBD2. CDR3 length: 15 residues. The V and J ends lost 4 bases and 6 bases, in that order; junction bases with no gene match: 5. Germline V gene lookup returns CDR1 SGHVS and CDR2 FNYEAQ. CDR3 nucleotide sequence: TGTGCCAGCAGCTGGCTAGCGGGGGGTTTCAATGAGCAGTTCTTC. This gives the protein CASSWLAGGFNEQFF.